This T cell receptor (beta chain) was captured in a study of cytomegalovirus exposure and HLA in healthy donors. At the level of the study: The use of the same platform for the 110 or so validation repertoires and the roughly 680 first-cohort repertoires was reported by a later analysis. Overall study results and limits: In vitro checks showed that a few CMV-associated chains really do target CMV antigens.

Concerning this clone: Its antigen is not identified.

The study drew the donors from its 120-subject validation cohort, separate from the 666-subject first cohort. Germline CDR1 reads MDHEN; CDR2 reads SYDVKM. The CDR3 runs 16 residues. Trimming cost V 5 bases and J 7 bases; bases outside gene matches: 12. The method was immunoSEQ multiplex PCR; TCRdb's version includes in-frame clones alone and lacks a portion of them. Of about 180,000 clones in the sample, about 85% are singletons; the top ten hold around a sixth. This clonotype originated in a man between 18 and 35 years old in good health and CMV-seropositive. V is TRBV28 and J is TRBJ1-4, with 8 bases matching TRBD1. Sequenced input: PBMCs. CDR3 nucleotides: TGTGCCAGCAGTATCGGACAGGGCGGGGGTAGTGAAAAACTGTTTTTT. The encoded protein is CASSIGQGGGSEKLFF.